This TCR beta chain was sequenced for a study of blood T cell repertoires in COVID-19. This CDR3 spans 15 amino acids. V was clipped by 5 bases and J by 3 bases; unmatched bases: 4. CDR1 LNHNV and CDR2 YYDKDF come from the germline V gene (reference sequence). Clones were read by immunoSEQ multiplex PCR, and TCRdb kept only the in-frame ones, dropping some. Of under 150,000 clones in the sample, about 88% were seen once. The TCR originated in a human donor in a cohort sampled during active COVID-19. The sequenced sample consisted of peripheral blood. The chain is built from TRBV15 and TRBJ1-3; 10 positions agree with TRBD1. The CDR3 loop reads CATSRGTGVGNTIYF. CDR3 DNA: TGTGCCACCAGCCGCGGGACAGGGGTTGGAAACACCATATATTTT.